These 2 T cell receptor beta chains came from one sample sequenced in a study of memory CD4+ T cells and cytomegalovirus serostatus (dated by TCRdb to the late 2010s). The protocol used for the library was the immunoSEQ multiplex PCR assay. TCRdb re-hosts the immuneACCESS table, in-frame sequences only. Its copies lack some clones; in the studies checked, an unresolved V gene accounts for under half of them, and the cause for the rest is not known. The sample has tens of thousands of clones on record, 82% of them singletons. The ten largest clones take up 0.4% to 0.5% of the sample. Single viable CD3+CD4+CD8-CD45RO+ cells were sorted as memory CD4+ T cells on a FACSAria II. The sequenced sample was memory CD4+ T cells from blood. The receptor set was obtained from an adult in good health and CMV-seronegative.

The chain joins TRBV20-1 to TRBJ1-4; no clear D. Germline CDR1 reads DFQATT; CDR2 reads SNEGSKA (reference sequence). Trimming shortened V by 0 bases and J by 16 bases, and 12 bases separated the two germline ends. This CDR3 has 11 residues. CDR3 in amino acids: CSAREGPRQFF. CDR3 bases: TGCAGTGCTAGAGAAGGCCCCCGTCAGTTTTTT.

The genes are TRBV28 and TRBJ1-2; possible D gene TRBD1, 6 bases. Between the trimmed V and J ends, which lost 6 bases and 4 bases, there was a span of 12 bases. Germline V CDR1 and CDR2: MDHEN, SYDVKM. The length of the CDR3 is 13 residues. Written as DNA, the CDR3 is TGTGCCAGCAGACGGACAGCTGGCTATGGCTACACCTTC. Protein: CASRRTAGYGYTF.